This T cell receptor beta chain was obtained from a study of cytomegalovirus exposure and HLA in healthy donors. Across the study: Later, an analysis reported that the 120 or so validation repertoires had used the same platform as the approximately 600 first-cohort repertoires. Study-wide findings and caveats: Some TCR beta chains (roughly 150 of them) were listed as cytomegalovirus-associated.

In regard to this clone: What it binds is unknown. At the DNA level, this CDR3 is encoded by other sequences in the same sample as well.

Donors were drawn from the 120-subject validation cohort, separate from the approximately 670-subject first cohort. Germline CDR1 is SNHLY and CDR2 is FYNNEI. This CDR3 is 11 amino acids long. Trimming removed 6 bases at V and 3 bases at J, with 6 bases between. The table came from immunoSEQ multiplex PCR; TCRdb's copy has only in-frame clones and leaves some out. This table holds 130,000 to 150,000 clones, approximately 89% found once. The clonotype comes from a woman between 18 and 29 years old in good health and CMV-seropositive. V and J are TRBV2 and TRBJ2-7; D gene unclear. The specimen sequenced was PBMCs. The CDR3 spells CASSAGYEQYF. DNA for the CDR3: TGTGCCAGCAGCGCCGGCTACGAGCAGTACTTC.